This T cell receptor beta chain was sequenced in a study of T cells in Graves' hyperthyroidism and ophthalmopathy. This clonotype was seen ten or more times. Based on clinical symptoms, serum thyroxine and TRAb, thyroid ultrasound and orbital computed tomography, diagnoses were reached. Amplified TCR beta CDR3 regions derived from RNA transcripts. The HTBI primer set was used in a first-round RT-PCR of the TCR CDR3. TCRdb reprocessed the multiplex PCR reads with MiXCR, giving one entry per CDR3 protein. The sample has about 320,000 distinct CDR3 sequences, roughly 17% seen once. Trimming took off 4 bases at V and 2 bases at J, with 11 bases between the two ends. The CDR3 length is 14 residues. Germline V CDR1 and CDR2: SGHRS, YFSETQ.

The rearrangement joins TRBV5-1 to TRBJ2-3; possibly TRBD1 for D (5 bases). The receptor comes from a man aged 25-45 years with Graves' hyperthyroidism. What was sequenced was blood. Written as DNA, the CDR3 is TGCGCCAGCAGCCCGGACACGTTCACAGATACGCAGTATTTT. Translated, it gives CASSPDTFTDTQYF.